This entry describes one T cell receptor (beta chain). This sample was included in a study of T cell repertoires in aging, cancer and after chemotherapy. TRB rearrangements spanning V, D and J were amplified using mixed TRB-A/B primers. TCRdb reprocessed the multiplex PCR reads via MiXCR and lists one record per CDR3 protein. The profile covers around 13,000 distinct CDR3 sequences, with roughly 36% appearing a single time and less than 8.5% taken by the ten largest. The template was genomic DNA from peripheral blood, not RNA. Unmatched junction bases numbered 9, after V lost 3 bases and J lost 5 bases. The CDR3 runs to 15 residues. From germline, CDR1 is SQVTM and CDR2 ANQGSEA.

The chain recombines TRBV29-1 with TRBJ2-2; 7 nucleotides agree with TRBD2. The receptor was isolated from a human donor in good health. The donor label of this sample is uncertain. Sequencing used blood. The CDR3: CSVDSGRDGTGELFF. As DNA, the CDR3 is TGCAGCGTTGACTCAGGGAGGGACGGGACCGGGGAGCTGTTTTTT.